This TCR beta chain was recovered during a study of blood T cell repertoires in COVID-19. Study information: The samples span acute and convalescent COVID-19 from the United States, Italy and Spain.

TCRdb's copy holds only in-frame clones and misses some; the assay was immunoSEQ multiplex PCR. The sample carries roughly 77,000 clones, about nine tenths recorded once. Losses at the gene ends were 7 bases for V and 7 bases for J; bases not matched to a gene: 7. The CDR3 contains 13 residues. J is TRBJ1-5 and V is TRBV12-3 or TRBV12-4, with 7 bases that match TRBD1. The TCR was taken from a human donor in a cohort sampled during active COVID-19. Sequencing was performed on peripheral blood. CDR3 region: CASTKTGTQPQHF. CDR3 nucleotide sequence: TGTGCCAGCACCAAGACAGGGACACAGCCCCAGCATTTT.